Listed below are T cell receptor beta chains from one sample, sequenced in a study of identical twins. TCRdb redid the calling of the 5' RACE reads with MiXCR, one entry per CDR3 protein. The data hold 200,000 to 300,000 distinct CDR3 sequences, with roughly a tenth observed a single time. Sequencing was done on a sample of memory T cells sorted from blood. Source of these receptors: a man aged 45-65 years in good health. The CDR3 runs from the conserved cysteine through the conserved F or W. A D gene is named only where the DNA matches it firmly.

v_gene	d_gene	CDR3aa
TRBV6-1	TRBD1	CASSARPGGNYGYTF
TRBV2	-	CASNGDRSYTF
TRBV3-1	TRBD1	CASSRQGGAGANVLTF
TRBV12-3/TRBV12-4	TRBD2	CASSRGLAGVPRLETQYF
TRBV6-5	TRBD2	CASSYSPGGETQYF
TRBV3-1	TRBD1	CASSRTGGRQETQYF
TRBV29-1	-	CSAVNYGGSTDTQYF
TRBV20-1	TRBD2	CSARRLAGDFYEQYF
TRBV4-2	-	CASSQTPSSTDTQYF
TRBV10-3	-	CAIGPSRGRSYGYTF
TRBV11-2	TRBD2	CASSLKVAGLAGGRWSEQYF